These 8 T cell receptor beta chains share one sample of origin, sequenced in a study of T cells expressing NK-cell markers. TCRdb re-called the 5' RACE reads; one entry per CDR3 protein, DNA not given. The sample shows 200,000 to 300,000 distinct CDR3 sequences, and roughly 4.2% sits with its ten largest clones. Sequenced sample: blood T cells: a sorted CD56 or NKG2C T cell subset, CD4+ or CD8+ T cells, or bulk PBMC T cells (not recorded which). The source is a woman aged 18-70 years in good health.

The chain links TRBV5-5 to TRBJ2-5. Germline assignment: CDR1 SGHKS and CDR2 YYEKEE (reference sequence). The CDR3 loop spans 14 amino acids. CDR3 amino acids: CASSLEWNQETQYF.

This chain joins TRBV3-1 and TRBJ2-7. Germline loops: CDR1 LGHDT, CDR2 YNNKEL (reference sequence). The CDR3 runs 15 residues. The chain's CDR3 is CASSKVMYPNYEQYF.

The chain is built from TRBV18 and TRBJ2-5; TCRdb indicates TRBD1, and absent DNA this call remains unverified. The length of the CDR3 is 14 residues. Germline V gene sequence: CDR1 KGHSH, CDR2 LQKENI. This chain's CDR3 is CASSPGQLQETQYF.

The rearrangement joins TRBV12-3 or TRBV12-4 to TRBJ2-3. This CDR3 region has 14 residues. CDR3 amino acids: CASSRRATTDTQYF.

V and J are TRBV18 and TRBJ2-7. Germline lookup yields CDR1 KGHSH and CDR2 LQKENI. This CDR3 is built from 13 residues. CDR3 sequence reads: CASSVGFSYEQYF.

This sequence joins TRBV5-8 and TRBJ1-5. Looked up from germline, CDR1 is SGHTS and CDR2 is YDEGEE. This CDR3 spans 14 amino acids. CDR3 amino acids: CASSGSYSNQPQHF.

This chain uses TRBV12-3 or TRBV12-4 with TRBJ2-3; the D call of TRBD1 rests on TCRdb alone, since no DNA is present to check it. CDR3 length: 16 residues. The CDR3 reads CASSQPGPIVPDTQYF.

The chain couples TRBV6-5 to TRBJ1-4; there is no DNA to check the TCRdb D call of TRBD1. CDR1 and CDR2 (germline): MNHEY, SVGAGI. The CDR3 length is 16 residues. CDR3 sequence: CASSSGQGLGNEKLFF.